The clone carrying this TCR beta chain has a handful of counts. This sample was included in a study of blood T cells in healthy people across ages. The CDR3 sequence is 13 residues long. The trim removed 5 bases at V and 5 bases at J, leaving 3 bases unmatched. Germline V gene lookup returns CDR1 SGHVS and CDR2 FQNEAQ. Through a sample-barcoded 5' primer and a J-beta primer mix, a second PCR was run for roughly 6 to 11 cycles. Each CDR3 protein is one row after TCRdb ran MiXCR on the 5' RACE reads. In the table there are about 1.5 million distinct CDR3 sequences, approximately 42% of which are singletons.

The TCR sequence derives from a woman under 30 in good health. The sample comprised blood. This chain joins TRBV7-8 and TRBJ1-1; TRBD1 matches 9 bases. The CDR3 sequence: CASSGDRATEAFF. The CDR3 region has the DNA TGTGCCAGCAGCGGGGACAGGGCAACTGAAGCTTTCTTT. Variable domain in full (rest from reference TRBV7-8 and TRBJ1-1): GAGVSQSPRYKVAKRGQDVALRCDPISGHVSLFWYQQALGQGPEFLTYFQNEAQLDKSGLPSDRFFAERPEGSVSTLKIQRTQQEDSAVYLCASSGDRATEAFFGQGTRLTVV.